This TCR beta chain originates from a study of blood T cell repertoires in COVID-19 (dated by TCRdb to between 2020 and 2021). A note on the overall study: Samples from collaborators originated in the United States, Italy and Spain and spanned both the acute and convalescent phases of COVID-19. A freely available public database, intended as a resource for researchers studying the immune response to SARS-CoV-2, is where the repertoires were released. Deeply sampled blood TCRbeta repertoires from subjects exposed to, actively infected with, or recovered from COVID-19 were included in the dataset. The prospective study material was composed of cDNA or gDNA derived from T cells, B-cell-depleted T cells, or PBMCs. A de-identified subject ID, COVID-19 status, age in years and sex were almost always included in the sample metadata. Where available, HLA class I and class II types were taken from metadata supplied by the sample provider and were not determined by assay-based typing. The samples were drawn from two sources: the first 160 participants of the ongoing ImmuneRACE study, and about 1,300 subjects contributed by 6 global collaborators. The paper as a whole reports these results and caveats: Clinical and demographic metadata were provided uncurated, with the amount varying by source and participant.

Reading the germline V gene (reference sequence) gives CDR1 LGHDT and CDR2 YNNKEL. Trimming leaves V shorter by 2 bases and J shorter by 7 bases, with the junction holding 7 bases beyond the gene matches. The cysteine opens and the phenylalanine closes a CDR3 of 16 amino acids. Only CDR3 DNA remains: 48 bases, in frame from the first base. Each collaborating institution followed its own protocols to collect whole blood in K2EDTA tubes. Collaborator samples were shipped for TCRbeta analysis as frozen whole blood, isolated PBMCs, or DNA extracted from either sample type. Concerning this clone: Its recognized antigen is unknown. There are no base qualities to consult, and no much larger clone falls within one base.

TCRbeta CDR3 regions were amplified from genomic DNA by means of the immunoSEQ Assay, a bias-controlled multiplex PCR. The paper's data handling went like this. Within the assay, amplification of reference gene primers was used to estimate how many nucleated cells each sample contained. Sequence reads were collapsed and filtered to measure the absolute abundance of every unique TCRbeta CDR3 rearrangement. For each sample, productive Simpson clonality was calculated as the square root of Simpson's diversity index across productive rearrangements. TCRdb obtained this table from immuneACCESS and retained in-frame rearrangements with V and J assigned. These tables miss some clones; where compared with another copy, unresolved V genes account for less than half of the shortfall, and the remainder is unexplained. Clonal size and the V and J genes are those of that table, whereas D and trimming came from the DNA. Here the sample has about 140,000 clones; 80% to 85% occur a single time. The top ten constitute about 8% of the sample.

The chain employs TRBV3-1 (or the pseudogene TRBV3-2) and TRBJ1-4, and 10 junction bases match TRBD1. Sequencing used peripheral blood. The clonotype was recovered from a human donor in a cohort sampled during active COVID-19. CDR3 reads: CASSQKSGQGGEKLFF. The sequence in DNA is TGTGCCAGCAGCCAAAAGTCTGGACAGGGGGGTGAAAAACTGTTTTTT.